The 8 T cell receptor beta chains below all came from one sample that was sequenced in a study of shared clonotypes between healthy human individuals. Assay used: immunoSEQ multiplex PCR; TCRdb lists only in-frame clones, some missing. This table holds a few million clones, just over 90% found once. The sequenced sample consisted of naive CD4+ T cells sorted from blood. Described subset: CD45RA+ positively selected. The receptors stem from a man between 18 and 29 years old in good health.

The CDR3 DNA follows: TGTGCCAGCAGCCACGGGGGGAAGATCTATAATTCACCCCTCCACTTT. The encoded protein is CASSHGGKIYNSPLHF. The chain uses TRBV11-2 and TRBJ1-6; possible D gene TRBD1, 5 bases. This CDR3 is 16 amino acids long. CDR1 and CDR2 from the germline V gene are SGHAT and FQNNGV. The V end was cut by 5 bases, the J end by 3 bases, with 14 bases between.

The CDR3 spells CASSLGKLNTEAFF. CDR3 bases: TGCGCCAGCAGCTTGGGCAAGCTGAACACTGAAGCTTTCTTT. The V and J genes are TRBV5-1 and TRBJ1-1; no clear D gene. Germline V gives CDR1 SGHRS, CDR2 YFSETQ. The CDR3 length is 14 residues. Trimming took off 0 bases at V and 0 bases at J, with 6 bases between the two ends.

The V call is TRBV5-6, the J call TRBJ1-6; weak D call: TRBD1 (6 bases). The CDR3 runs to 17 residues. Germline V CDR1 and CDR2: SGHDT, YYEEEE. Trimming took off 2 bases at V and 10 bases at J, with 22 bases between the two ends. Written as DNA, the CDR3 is TGTGCCAGCAGCTTTTTTAAGGGATTGGGGGCGCGATCACCCCTCCACTTT. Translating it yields CASSFFKGLGARSPLHF.

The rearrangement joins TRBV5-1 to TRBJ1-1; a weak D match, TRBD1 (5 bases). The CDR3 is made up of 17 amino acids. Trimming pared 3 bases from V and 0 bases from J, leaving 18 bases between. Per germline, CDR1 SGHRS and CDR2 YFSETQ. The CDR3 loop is CASSSGRVVEVNTEAFF. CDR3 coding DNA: TGCGCCAGCAGCTCGGGCAGGGTGGTGGAAGTGAACACTGAAGCTTTCTTT. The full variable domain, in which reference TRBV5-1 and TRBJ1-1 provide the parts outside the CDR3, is KAGVTQTPRYLIKTRGQQVTLSCSPISGHRSVSWYQQTPGQGLQFLFEYFSETQRNKGNFPGRFSGRQFSNSRSEMNVSTLELGDSALYLCASSSGRVVEVNTEAFFGQGTRLTVV.

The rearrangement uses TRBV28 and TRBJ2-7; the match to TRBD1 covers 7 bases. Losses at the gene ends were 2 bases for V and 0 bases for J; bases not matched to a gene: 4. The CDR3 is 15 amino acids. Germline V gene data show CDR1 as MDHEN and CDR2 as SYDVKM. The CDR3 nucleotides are TGTGCCAGCAGTTTAACGGGACAGAGCTCCTACGAGCAGTACTTC. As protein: CASSLTGQSSYEQYF.

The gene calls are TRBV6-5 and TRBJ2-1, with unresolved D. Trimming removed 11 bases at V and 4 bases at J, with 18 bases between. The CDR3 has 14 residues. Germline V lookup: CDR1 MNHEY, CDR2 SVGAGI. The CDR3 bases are TGTGCCGCCACAAGCCCGGCTCTTTACAATGAGCAGTTCTTC. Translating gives CAATSPALYNEQFF.

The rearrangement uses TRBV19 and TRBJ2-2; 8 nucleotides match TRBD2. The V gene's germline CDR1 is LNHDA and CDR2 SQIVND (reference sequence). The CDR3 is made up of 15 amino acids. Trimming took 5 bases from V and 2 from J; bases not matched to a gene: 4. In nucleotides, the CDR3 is TGTGCCAGTAGTCTCAGGACTAGCAACACCGGGGAGCTGTTTTTT. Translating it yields CASSLRTSNTGELFF.

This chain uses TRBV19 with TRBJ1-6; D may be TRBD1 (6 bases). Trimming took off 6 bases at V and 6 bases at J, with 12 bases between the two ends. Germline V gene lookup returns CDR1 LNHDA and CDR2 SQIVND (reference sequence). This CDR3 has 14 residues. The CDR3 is CASRDSPTNSPLHF. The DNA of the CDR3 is TGTGCCAGTAGGGACAGCCCCACTAATTCACCCCTCCACTTT.